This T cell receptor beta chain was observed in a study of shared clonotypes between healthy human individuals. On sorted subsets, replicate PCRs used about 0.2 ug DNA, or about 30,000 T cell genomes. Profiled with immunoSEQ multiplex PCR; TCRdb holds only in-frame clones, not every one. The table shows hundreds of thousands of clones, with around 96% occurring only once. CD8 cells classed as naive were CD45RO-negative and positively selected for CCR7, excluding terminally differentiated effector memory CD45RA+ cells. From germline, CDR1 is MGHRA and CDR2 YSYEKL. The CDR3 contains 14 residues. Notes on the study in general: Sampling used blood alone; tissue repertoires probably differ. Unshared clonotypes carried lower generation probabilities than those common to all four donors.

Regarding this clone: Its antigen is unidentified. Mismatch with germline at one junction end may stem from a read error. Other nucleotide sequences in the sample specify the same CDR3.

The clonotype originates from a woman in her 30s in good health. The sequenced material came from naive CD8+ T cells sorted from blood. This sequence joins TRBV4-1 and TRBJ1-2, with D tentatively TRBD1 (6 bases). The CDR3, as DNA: TGCGCCAGCAGCCAAGATGGGGGCGACTATGGCTACACTTTC. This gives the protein CASSQDGGDYGYTF.